A selection of T cell receptor beta chains follows, all from one sample in a study of CD8 T cells in ankylosing spondylitis. TCRdb reanalysed the 5' RACE reads using MiXCR and keeps one entry per CDR3 protein. The table includes about 130,000 distinct CDR3 sequences, roughly 6.6% detected once. Sequencing was performed on blood, either unsorted or a sorted T cell fraction (not recorded which). The source of these receptors is a female donor with ankylosing spondylitis or in good health (not recorded which). Both conserved end residues are part of each CDR3. The order of the fields is J gene, V gene, CDR3 protein.

TRBJ1-3 | TRBV20-1 | CSARGGRGSTIYF
TRBJ2-5 | TRBV11-2 | CASSFASGAETQYF
TRBJ1-6 | TRBV4-2 | CASSQERSRGDSPLHF
TRBJ2-7 | TRBV10-3 | CAISVRVRGSYEQYF
TRBJ2-5 | TRBV12-3/TRBV12-4 | CASSFRTNQETQYF
TRBJ2-3 | TRBV5-1 | CASSGGTARGTDTQYF
TRBJ2-7 | TRBV27 | CASSLYISGTGGEQYF
TRBJ1-2 | TRBV6-1 | CASSEPRDRSYGYTF
TRBJ1-4 | TRBV12-3/TRBV12-4 | CASRGGGGKEKLFF
TRBJ2-1 | TRBV3-1 | CASSQGVGSYNEQFF
TRBJ2-1 | TRBV7-8 | CASSLDPAGDFQISYNEQFF
TRBJ2-3 | TRBV6-5 | CASSYPGQATDTQYF
TRBJ1-1 | TRBV5-3 | CARSLGDLAAFF
TRBJ2-7 | TRBV7-2 | CASSLIAESSYEQYF
TRBJ2-3 | TRBV20-1 | CSARDSRSGYHTDTQYF
TRBJ2-2 | TRBV7-2 | CASSFTSGAGFGGELFF
TRBJ2-1 | TRBV3-1 | CASSHLGQGRYLYNEQFF
TRBJ2-5 | TRBV12-3/TRBV12-4 | CASSSSPGGGETQYF
TRBJ2-7 | TRBV6-1 | CASSARGGRSYEQYF
TRBJ2-7 | TRBV7-2 | CASSWGVDEQYF
TRBJ2-7 | TRBV5-1 | CASSLGTAGSYEQYF
TRBJ1-1 | TRBV12-3/TRBV12-4 | CASTGSTEAFF
TRBJ1-1 | TRBV7-3 | CASSSRGGTEAFF
TRBJ1-4 | TRBV2 | CASRGQGNEKLFF
TRBJ1-5 | TRBV12-3/TRBV12-4 | CASSPWGLREGQPQHF
TRBJ1-5 | TRBV30 | CAWSAGGLGQPQHF
TRBJ2-5 | TRBV20-1 | CSARPGQETQYF
TRBJ2-1 | TRBV10-3 | CATSIQDEEQFF
TRBJ2-3 | TRBV5-1 | CASSLQDTQYF
TRBJ2-1 | TRBV6-6 | CASSLVVDEQFF
TRBJ1-1 | TRBV5-1 | CASSLLGQGDTEAFF
TRBJ1-5 | TRBV20-1 | CSASPGGNQPQHF
TRBJ2-5 | TRBV7-8 | CASSLLAGGLQETQYF
TRBJ2-1 | TRBV3-1 | CASSQRGGYNEQFF
TRBJ2-3 | TRBV7-2 | CASSFPGSTDTQYF
TRBJ2-7 | TRBV5-5 | CASSPQGVSYEQYF
TRBJ2-7 | TRBV28 | CASRPYRDRGSYEQYF
TRBJ2-1 | TRBV20-1 | CSATGVNEQFF
TRBJ2-5 | TRBV14 | CASSQDHSTQETQYF
TRBJ2-5 | TRBV5-1 | CASSLEVSSAQYF
TRBJ2-1 | TRBV2 | CASSERQGAMNEQFF
TRBJ1-2 | TRBV7-9 | CASSKNLLQTGVKDYTF
TRBJ2-7 | TRBV5-1 | CASSSQGTYEQYF
TRBJ1-1 | TRBV12-3/TRBV12-4 | CASKTGQGYTEAFF
TRBJ1-1 | TRBV7-3 | CASSLLGGMNTEAFF
TRBJ2-2 | TRBV6-1 | CASSPVLGQLNTGELFF
TRBJ2-5 | TRBV20-1 | CSAPPFSGGIQETQYF
TRBJ2-7 | TRBV3-1 | CASSQDGGSGSYEQYF
TRBJ2-7 | TRBV20-1 | CSASPGQEYEQYF
TRBJ1-1 | TRBV6-1 | CASSARLGGNTEAFF
TRBJ1-5 | TRBV20-1 | CSASQLQGAQPQHF
TRBJ2-5 | TRBV10-3 | CAISETGQETQYF
TRBJ1-2 | TRBV3-1 | CASSQGQVGGYTF
TRBJ2-5 | TRBV5-6 | CASSSTGLETQYF
TRBJ2-3 | TRBV5-1 | CASSSRGRALVDTQYF
TRBJ2-1 | TRBV5-1 | CASSLVSAGARNEQFF
TRBJ2-2 | TRBV9 | CASSAVNTGELFF